These 22 T cell receptor beta chains share one sample of origin, sequenced in a study of T cells in Graves' hyperthyroidism and ophthalmopathy. What was amplified from RNA transcripts were TCR beta CDR3 regions. HTBI primers drove first-round RT-PCR of the TCR CDR3. Via MiXCR, TCRdb re-called the multiplex PCR reads, giving one row per CDR3 protein. This table holds hundreds of thousands of distinct CDR3 sequences, about 16% found once. Sequencing input: blood. These receptors were obtained from a young woman with Graves' ophthalmopathy.

At least ten counts were recorded for this clonotype. The chain recombines TRBV5-6 with TRBJ2-5, with unresolved D. The germline gives CDR1 SGHDT, CDR2 YYEEEE. V was clipped by 0 bases and J by 4 bases, with 10 bases between them. This CDR3 has 14 amino acids. The CDR3 loop reads CASSLDALGETQYF. In DNA form, the CDR3 reads TGTGCCAGCAGCTTGGATGCCCTAGGAGAGACCCAGTACTTC.

The chain uses TRBV27 and TRBJ2-2; D is perhaps TRBD1 (6 bases). The V end was cut by 4 bases, the J end by 0 bases, with 18 bases between. The germline V gene has CDR1 MNHEY and CDR2 SMNVEV (reference sequence). The CDR3 length is 18 residues. The CDR3 nucleotides are TGTGCCAGCAGTTCGATAATCCACAGGGACGCGAACACCGGGGAGCTGTTTTTT. It specifies CASSSIIHRDANTGELFF.

The table lists this clonotype with many counts. The CDR3 loop is CASSKGGGSNQPQHF. CDR3 sequence (DNA): TGTGCCAGCAGCAAAGGGGGGGGTAGCAATCAGCCCCAGCATTTT. The V gene is TRBV6-1, the J gene TRBJ1-5; the D gene is possibly TRBD1 (6 bases). The germline CDR1 and CDR2 sequences are MNHNS and SASEGT. V was trimmed by 6 bases and J by 0 bases, leaving 12 bases between them. The CDR3 totals 15 residues.

This clonotype was recorded at least ten times. V usage is TRBV6-1 and J usage is TRBJ2-1; 7 nucleotides line up with TRBD2. Germline lookup yields CDR1 MNHNS and CDR2 SASEGT. J was trimmed by 8 bases and V by 6 bases; bases with no gene match: 7. The CDR3 is 13 residues long. CDR3: CASRDGGVDEQFF. CDR3 bases: TGTGCCAGCAGGGATGGGGGGGTGGATGAGCAGTTCTTC.

This clonotype was seen ten or more times. The V gene is TRBV6-1, the J gene TRBJ2-3, with a possible D match to TRBD1 (5 bases). Germline V lookup: CDR1 MNHNS, CDR2 SASEGT. The length of the CDR3 is 14 residues. Trimming pared 3 bases from V and 4 bases from J, leaving 11 bases between. CDR3 nucleotides: TGTGCCAGCAGTGACCCAGGGTTGGCAGATACGCAGTATTTT. Translation: CASSDPGLADTQYF.

CDR3 sequence: CSARARDTYEQYF. CDR3 nucleotides: TGCAGTGCTAGGGCCCGGGACACCTACGAGCAGTACTTC. The V gene is TRBV20-1, the J gene TRBJ2-7; tentative D call: TRBD1 (6 bases). V was trimmed by 3 bases and J by 2 bases, leaving 11 bases between them. The CDR3 totals 13 residues. The V gene's germline CDR1 is DFQATT and CDR2 SNEGSKA (reference sequence).

The rearrangement uses TRBV6-1 and TRBJ2-6; the match to TRBD1 covers 7 bases. After removal of 7 bases from V and 4 bases from J, the junction contained 13 bases not matched to a gene. CDR1 MNHNS and CDR2 SASEGT come from the germline V gene. The CDR3 is 17 residues long. Written as DNA, the CDR3 is TGTGCCAGCACCCGGGGTGGTCAGGGACAGGGGGCCAACGTCCTGACTTTC. Its translation: CASTRGGQGQGANVLTF.

This clonotype was seen repeatedly, ten times or more. CDR3 residues: CASSYQARQHEQYF. In DNA form, the CDR3 reads TGTGCCAGCAGTTACCAGGCTAGGCAGCACGAGCAGTACTTC. The V gene is TRBV6-2 or TRBV6-3, the J gene TRBJ2-7; D is uncertain. This CDR3 contains 14 residues. The V end lost 2 bases, the J end lost 5 bases, and 13 bases lay between the germline ends. Germline-derived CDR1 and CDR2 are MNHEY and SVGEGT.

This clonotype was counted many times. The chain uses TRBV12-3 or TRBV12-4 and TRBJ2-5; the D gene is possibly TRBD2 (5 bases). CDR3 length: 14 amino acids. V lost 3 bases, J lost 4 bases, and 12 bases lay in between. Here the CDR3 reads CASSFRHSGETQYF. CDR3 DNA: TGTGCCAGCAGTTTTCGACACAGCGGAGAGACCCAGTACTTC.

There are many counts of this clonotype. CDR3 nucleotide sequence: TGTGCCAGCAGCCAAGGGACAGGGAATCAGCCCCAGCATTTT. It specifies CASSQGTGNQPQHF. J is TRBJ1-5 and V is TRBV3-1; 8 nucleotides align to TRBD1. With V trimmed by 1 base and J by 4 bases, 0 bases remained unmatched. The CDR3 sequence is 14 residues long. Germline loops: CDR1 LGHDT, CDR2 YNNKEL (reference sequence).

This clonotype showed up many times. This chain uses TRBV5-5 with TRBJ2-3; 7 bases are shared with TRBD2. This CDR3 comprises 15 residues. V lost 1 base and J lost 4; bases outside the gene matches: 6. Germline V gene data show CDR1 as SGHKS and CDR2 as YYEKEE (reference sequence). The CDR3 coding sequence is TGTGCCAGCAGCTTGCCAGGGAGGGTCCCAGATACGCAGTATTTT. Translating it yields CASSLPGRVPDTQYF. The complete variable domain, with remaining parts taken from reference TRBV5-5 and TRBJ2-3, reads DAGVTQSPTHLIKTRGQQVTLRCSPISGHKSVSWYQQVLGQGPQFIFQYYEKEERGRGNFPDRFSARQFPNYSSELNVNALLLGDSALYLCASSLPGRVPDTQYFGPGTRLTVL.

CDR3 DNA: TGTGCCAGTAGTTCCTCGACAGGGGAGGTCTATGGCTACACCTTC. Translating gives CASSSSTGEVYGYTF. The J gene is TRBJ1-2, the V gene TRBV19, with 8 bases fitting TRBD1. This CDR3 comprises 15 residues. The germline CDR1 and CDR2 sequences are LNHDA and SQIVND (reference sequence). With V trimmed by 5 bases and J by 4 bases, 9 bases remained unmatched.

This clonotype was detected ten times or more. The chain employs TRBV28 and TRBJ1-1; D is perhaps TRBD1 (5 bases). Trimming stripped 5 bases from V and 1 base from J, with 8 bases between. Germline V lookup: CDR1 MDHEN, CDR2 SYDVKM. This CDR3 region has 13 residues. CDR3 sequence reads: CASSETGNTEAFF. Written as DNA, the CDR3 is TGTGCCAGCAGTGAAACAGGGAACACTGAAGCTTTCTTT.

The chain recombines TRBV20-1 with TRBJ1-1; TRBD1 matches 7 bases. V was pared by 0 bases and J by 6 bases, with 10 bases of the junction left unmatched. The CDR3 totals 15 residues. Per the germline V gene, CDR1 is DFQATT and CDR2 is SNEGSKA (reference sequence). The CDR3, as DNA: TGCAGTGCTAGAGATCCCGTGACAGGGTACGCTGAAGCTTTCTTT. Protein: CSARDPVTGYAEAFF.

This clonotype was counted many times. This sequence joins TRBV12-3 or TRBV12-4 and TRBJ1-5; D unclear. The CDR3 contains 14 residues. V was cut by 3 bases and J by 5 bases, with 11 bases left in between. The CDR3 loop reads CASSFMDRDQPQHF. CDR3 bases: TGTGCCAGCAGTTTCATGGACCGTGATCAGCCCCAGCATTTT.

The chain joins TRBV7-2 to TRBJ2-7, with 11 bases fitting TRBD1. Unmatched junction bases numbered 5, after V lost 4 bases and J lost 6 bases. Germline CDR1 and CDR2: SGHTA and FQGNSA. The CDR3 extends over 14 amino acids. CDR3 sequence reads: CASSSSGTGGEQYF. Here the CDR3 DNA reads TGTGCCAGCAGCTCCTCCGGGACAGGGGGCGAGCAGTACTTC.

The J gene is TRBJ2-7, the V gene TRBV14; no clear D gene. Germline lookup yields CDR1 SGHDN and CDR2 FVKESK. Trimming pared 3 bases from V and 3 bases from J, leaving 12 bases between. There are 14 residues in the CDR3. The DNA of the CDR3 is TGTGCCAGCAGCCACCGGGCCCCAGGCTACGAGCAGTACTTC. Translated, it gives CASSHRAPGYEQYF. The whole variable domain, remainder taken from reference TRBV14 and TRBJ2-7, is EAGVTQFPSHSVIEKGQTVTLRCDPISGHDNLYWYRRVMGKEIKFLLHFVKESKQDESGMPNNRFLAERTGGTYSTLKVQPAELEDSGVYFCASSHRAPGYEQYFGPGTRLTVT.

This clonotype was counted at least ten times. V gene TRBV5-1 combines with J gene TRBJ2-3; TRBD2 matches 10 bases. The CDR3 totals 14 residues. Germline CDR1 and CDR2: SGHRS and YFSETQ. J was trimmed by 4 bases and V by 6 bases; bases with no gene match: 5. The CDR3 region is CASKVLAGADTQYF. The CDR3 DNA is TGCGCCAGCAAGGTCCTAGCGGGGGCAGATACGCAGTATTTT.

This clonotype was counted ten times or more. The chain employs TRBV5-8 and TRBJ1-4; 7 bases agree with TRBD1. J was trimmed by 1 base and V by 2 bases; bases with no gene match: 2. This CDR3 is 15 amino acids long. CDR1 and CDR2 from the germline V gene are SGHTS and YDEGEE. CDR3 sequence reads: CASSFGQETNEKLFF. The CDR3 DNA reads as TGTGCCAGCAGCTTCGGACAGGAAACTAATGAAAAACTGTTTTTT.

This clonotype was picked up many times. The chain employs TRBV24-1 and TRBJ2-7; D is perhaps TRBD1 (6 bases). The ends were cut back, 0 bases at V and 0 bases at J, with 11 bases in the middle. This CDR3 is built from 16 residues. Germline-derived CDR1 and CDR2 are KGHDR and SFDVKD. Written as DNA, the CDR3 is TGTGCCACCAGTGATTTGGATAACAGGGTCTCCTACGAGCAGTACTTC. Translation: CATSDLDNRVSYEQYF.

The rearrangement joins TRBV7-3 to TRBJ2-1, with D maybe TRBD2 (5 bases). Germline-derived CDR1 and CDR2 are SGHTA and FQGTGA. V was clipped by 5 bases and J by 0 bases, with 14 bases between them. The CDR3 extends over 16 amino acids. CDR3 sequence: CASSDRTQSSYNEQFF. DNA for the CDR3: TGTGCCAGCAGCGACCGGACTCAGAGCTCCTACAATGAGCAGTTCTTC.

In its sample, this clonotype was seen many times. The J gene is TRBJ1-4, the V gene TRBV12-3 or TRBV12-4; no firm D call. The CDR3 runs to 13 residues. Deletions cut 1 base from V and 6 bases from J, with 6 bases between. Here the CDR3 reads CASSLVGDEKLFF. For the CDR3, the DNA is TGTGCCAGCAGTTTAGTTGGTGATGAAAAACTGTTTTTT.